The clone carrying this TCR beta chain was seen more than once but under ten times. Its cognate antigen is unknown. This entry comes from a study of T cell responses to AZD1222 COVID-19 vaccine. General observations from the study: Sampling that yielded the repertoires occurred only after the peak T cell response. Mostly white British, mostly female donors; authors suggested clonal diversity may be underestimated. Spike-specific TCR breadth and depth rose after two AZD1222 doses.

Method: immunoSEQ multiplex PCR; TCRdb's copy keeps in-frame clones and lacks some. The sample holds 150,000 to 180,000 clones, around nine tenths seen once. The source was peripheral blood, collected on day 0 of AZD1222 vaccination. This receptor was taken from an adult in good health.

The CDR3 DNA reads as TGTGCCAGCAGCGCAGGACTAGGAGGGGCTAACTATGGCTACACCTTC. Residues: CASSAGLGGANYGYTF. This rearrangement joins TRBV9 to TRBJ1-2, with D possibly being TRBD1 (5 bases). Germline V lookup: CDR1 SGDLS, CDR2 YYNGEE. V lost 3 bases and J lost 0, with 15 bases in between. The CDR3 is 16 residues long. Based on the CDR3 plus reference TRBV9 and TRBJ1-2, the full variable domain is DSGVTQTPKHLITATGQRVTLRCSPRSGDLSVYWYQQSLDQGLQFLIQYYNGEERAKGNILERFSAQQFPDLHSELNLSSLELGDSALYFCASSAGLGGANYGYTFGSGTRLTVV.